Listed here is a single T cell receptor (beta chain). The antigen is undetermined. The CDR3 totals 14 residues. Germline loops: CDR1 SEHNR, CDR2 FQNEAQ (reference sequence). J was trimmed by 3 bases and V by 7 bases; bases with no gene match: 8. Clones were read by immunoSEQ multiplex PCR, and TCRdb kept only the in-frame ones, dropping some. There are around 40,000 clones in the sample; approximately 82% occur only once, and approximately 18% lies in the top ten. These data are taken from a study of a mutant IDH1 vaccine in newly diagnosed glioma. Study results and caveats: Pseudoprogression apparently tracked independently of changes in top peripheral T cell clonotypes.

Time point described: week 47, end of study. Alongside topical imiquimod, each dose of vaccine comprised 300 ug of mutant IDH1 20-mer peptide. The chain couples TRBV7-9 to TRBJ1-1; 7 nucleotides match TRBD1. The starting material was PBMCs, obtained from a glioma patient whose treatment included an IDH1 peptide vaccine. This sequence originates from a man aged 18 to 30 with glioma. Some clones in this sample may be carry-over from other donors' samples. The chain's CDR3 is CASTIGDRDTEAFF. For the CDR3, the DNA is TGTGCCAGCACCATAGGGGACAGAGACACTGAAGCTTTCTTT.